These 6 T cell receptor beta chains were all obtained from the same sample, sequenced in a study of memory CD4+ T cells and cytomegalovirus serostatus (dated by TCRdb to the late 2010s). The library was built by means of the immunoSEQ multiplex PCR assay. What TCRdb holds here is the immuneACCESS table cut down to in-frame rearrangements. Part of the clones is not present; checked against another copy, under half of the missing clones reflect an unresolved V gene, and the others are unexplained. The sample table shows tens of thousands of clones, and roughly 83% are seen once. The ten largest clones add up to about 0.79% of the sample. Single viable CD3+CD4+CD8-CD45RO+ cells were sorted as memory CD4+ T cells on a FACSAria II. The sequenced sample was memory CD4+ T cells from blood. All receptors come from an adult in good health and CMV-seronegative.

The chain employs TRBV7-9 and TRBJ2-1, with a weak D call TRBD1 (5 bases). This CDR3 region has 12 residues. V was pared by 5 bases and J by 8 bases, with 10 bases between. Germline V gene sequence: CDR1 SEHNR, CDR2 FQNEAQ (reference sequence). This CDR3 is CASSPGIHEQFF. CDR3 nucleotide sequence: TGTGCCAGCAGCCCAGGGATCCATGAGCAGTTCTTC.

V and J are TRBV30 and TRBJ1-6; D is possibly TRBD1 (6 bases). CDR1 GTSNPN and CDR2 SVGIG come from the germline V gene (reference sequence). Deletions cut 4 bases from V and 13 bases from J, with 14 bases between. CDR3 length equals 12 residues. The CDR3 here is CAWTGEVTPLHF. The CDR3 DNA reads TGTGCCTGGACAGGGGAAGTAACTCCCCTCCACTTT.

The J gene is TRBJ1-3, the V gene TRBV7-2, with D unclear. Germline loops: CDR1 SGHTA, CDR2 FQGNSA. The CDR3 sequence is 14 residues long. Trimming removed 2 bases from V and 0 bases from J, with 5 bases in between. The CDR3 nucleotides read TGTGCCAGCAGCTTAATGGCCTCTGGAAACACCATATATTTT. Translation: CASSLMASGNTIYF.

A remark on this clone: The germline gene is not matched at one end of the junction; a read error may be the cause. The rearrangement joins TRBV15 to TRBJ1-2, with D possibly being TRBD1 (6 bases). The CDR3 is 14 amino acids. Germline CDR1 and CDR2: LNHNV and YYDKDF (reference sequence). The CDR3: CATSGDGGAYGYTF. DNA of the CDR3: TGTGCCACCAGCGGAGACGGGGGGGCGTATGGCTACACCTTC.

The chain joins TRBV5-1 to TRBJ2-5, with D possibly matching TRBD1 (5 bases). CDR1 SGHRS and CDR2 YFSETQ come from the germline V gene. V was cut by 4 bases and J by 4 bases, with 11 bases left in between. The CDR3 has 13 residues. In DNA form, the CDR3 reads TGCGCCAGCAGCGCTTCAGGGTCAGAGACCCAGTACTTC. This codes for CASSASGSETQYF. Complete variable domain (other parts from reference TRBV5-1 and TRBJ2-5): KAGVTQTPRYLIKTRGQQVTLSCSPISGHRSVSWYQQTPGQGLQFLFEYFSETQRNKGNFPGRFSGRQFSNSRSEMNVSTLELGDSALYLCASSASGSETQYFGPGTRLLVL.

V gene TRBV19 combines with J gene TRBJ1-5, with D perhaps matching TRBD1 (5 bases). The CDR3 has 11 amino acids. Germline values: CDR1 LNHDA, CDR2 SQIVND (reference sequence). Written as DNA, the CDR3 is TGTGCTACGGGTGGGGGTCGGCCCCAGCATTTT. This encodes CATGGGRPQHF.